This TCR beta chain emerged from a study of T cells in Graves' hyperthyroidism and ophthalmopathy (dated by TCRdb to between 2019 and 2020). General notes on the study: Peripheral blood was sampled at the time of initial diagnosis, prior to any treatment. In over five Graves' hyperthyroidism patients, the study also compared T-cell repertoires from thyroid tissue with T-cell repertoires from blood. To identify distinguishing TCR V-J signatures, a discovery cohort of 90 to 100 patients was used, comprising approximately 40 with Graves' ophthalmopathy and under 60 with stable Graves' hyperthyroidism. The approximately 90 discovery patients were randomly split 7:3 into training and test sets. After blood sampling, hyperthyroidism patients were treated with methimazole at a starting dose of 30 mg daily, and ophthalmopathy patients were treated with high-dose intravenous methylprednisolone. TCR Vbeta CDR3 sequencing of approximately 140 peripheral blood samples (43 ophthalmopathy, roughly 74 hyperthyroidism and approximately 17 progressor patients) is reported in the paper. Prospective prediction of ophthalmopathy was tested in an independent validation cohort of fewer than 20 hyperthyroidism patients and 15 to 17 patients who later progressed to ophthalmopathy.

Amplification of TCR beta CDR3 regions was carried out from RNA transcripts. The TCR CDR3 was subjected to a first round of RT-PCR using the HTBI primer set and the Qiagen OneStep RT-PCR kit. The libraries were constructed in a second round of multiplex PCR and then size-selected and purified. The libraries were sequenced on an Illumina HiSeq2000 using paired-end 100 bp reads. As for how the authors treated the data: Raw data were processed with SOAPnuke, discarding reads with adapters, uncalled bases, mean Phred below 15, or no exact constant-primer or identifier match. COPE v1.2.5 was used to merge high-quality paired reads, and clonotypes were defined as unique nucleotide sequences. Clonotypes were aligned to IMGT TRBV, TRBD and TRBJ reference segments using MiTCR v1.1. Analysis was restricted to V-J combinations with a frequency above 0.0001, which covered over 98% of repertoires. A TCS score was defined as the ratio of F50 (clonal expansion) to E x V (chaos), with BLOSUM62-based TCRdist applied between CDR3 peptides within each V-J. Welch's t-statistics and random forest reduced just over 500 V-J features to 10 to 15, which were used in a naive Bayes classifier (R e1071). Starting from the raw public reads, TCRdb applied fastp trimming at Q25, assembled clones with MiXCR and retained in-frame beta chains. Merged by CDR3 protein, the rows form single entries marked with the most common genes and DNA. The V and J calls reflect TCRdb's pipeline rather than the authors' work. Here the sample has about 640,000 distinct CDR3 sequences; less than 25% occur a single time. Jointly, the top ten make up 34% of the sample.

Moderately to severely active disease, a Clinical Activity Score of at least 3, a NOSPECS grade of at least 4, and a duration under 3 months were present in ophthalmopathy patients. Any patient with an uncontrolled infection, another autoimmune disease, pregnancy or lactation was excluded. Clinical symptoms, serum thyroxine and TRAb, thyroid ultrasound, and orbital computed tomography formed the basis for the diagnoses. PBMCs were isolated from approximately 10 ml of fresh peripheral blood by Ficoll-Paque density gradient centrifugation. Trizol reagent was used to extract total RNA, and RNA quality was then checked on an Agilent 2100 Bioanalyzer. A distance of 18 bases separates the germline ends of V and J, which lose 0 bases and 6 bases respectively. CDR1 is given as MNHEY and CDR2 as SVGEGT, both from the germline V gene. Its CDR3 holds 17 amino acids, cysteine through phenylalanine. Only the CDR3 DNA stays, 51 bases, in frame from base 1.

Overall study results and their limits: No statistical method was used to fix the sample size in advance, and group allocation was not hidden from the investigators. In validation, the model predicted progression to ophthalmopathy a median of 6.5 months before onset, with approximately 71% sensitivity and roughly 72% specificity. Blood samples also contained most of the expanded thyroid clonotypes (frequency above 0.001), which suggests that blood repertoires may reflect thyroid immune responses. In cross-validation, a model built on a 13 V-J signature told ophthalmopathy apart from stable hyperthyroidism with less than 90% sensitivity and about 81% specificity, and in testing the same model reached 80%/75%.

The table lists this clonotype with a few counts. The antigen it binds to is not known. One base away there is no much larger clone; base qualities are not given. This chain joins TRBV6-2 or TRBV6-3 to TRBJ2-1; possibly the D gene is TRBD2, per 6 matching bases. This clonotype originated in a man aged 25 to 45 with Graves' ophthalmopathy. Sequencing input: blood. The DNA sequence is TGTGCCAGCAGTTACTCGATATTCGGGGGAGTAAGCAATGAGCAGTTCTTC. Its protein reads: CASSYSIFGGVSNEQFF.